This T cell receptor (beta chain) was identified in a study of T cells in Graves' hyperthyroidism and ophthalmopathy. Study-level results: Before onset, ophthalmopathy was predicted by the model a median around 6 months earlier. Stable hyperthyroidism and ophthalmopathy were separated using 13 V-J signatures. Blood also held most thyroid clonotypes expanded beyond 0.001.

It was uncontrolled infection, other autoimmune disease, pregnancy or lactation that excluded patients. TCR beta CDR3 region amplification was performed from RNA transcripts. TCR CDR3 underwent first-round RT-PCR with the HTBI primer set. One entry per CDR3 protein, called by TCRdb with MiXCR from the multiplex PCR reads. The repertoire consists of a few hundred thousand distinct CDR3 sequences, with around 45% occurring once and the leading ten covering approximately 8.2%. The germline V gene has CDR1 MNHNS and CDR2 SASEGT. The length of the CDR3 is 14 residues. Trimming left V 4 bases short and J 7 bases short, with 13 bases between. As to this clonotype: As yet, its antigen is unknown. It may be a read error: a sequence one base away is much more abundant.

The clonotype was recovered from a woman aged 18-29 years with Graves' hyperthyroidism. The specimen sequenced was peripheral blood or thyroid tissue (not recorded which). V is TRBV6-1 and J is TRBJ1-4; D is possibly TRBD1 (6 bases). In DNA, the CDR3 is TGTGCCAGCAGTGTCTCCAGGGGAAGTGAAAAACTGTTTTTT. Amino acids: CASSVSRGSEKLFF.